Below, one T cell receptor beta chain is given with its context. It has no known antigen specificity. Base qualities are not at hand, and no much larger clone is one base apart. The data stem from a study of CD8 T cells in ankylosing spondylitis (dated by TCRdb to about 2017). Study-wide context: The study profiled T cell receptor beta repertoires in healthy donors and ankylosing spondylitis patients to find disease-linked TCR variants. In total, the full study cohort was made up of roughly 110 healthy donors and about two dozen ankylosing spondylitis patients. Samples of peripheral blood were taken, and for ankylosing spondylitis patients, synovial fluid was collected as well.

The study at large found these results: Some motif variants had previously been reported in the synovial fluid and blood of reactive arthritis patients, which suggests shared mechanisms of disease initiation. The disease-linked clones showed a CD8+ phenotype and occurred at relatively low frequencies in peripheral blood. A TCR beta motif of about 8 highly homologous amino acid variants appeared characteristic of blood from ankylosing spondylitis patients. Significant enrichment of the disease-linked clones was reported in matched synovial fluid samples from ankylosing spondylitis patients.

From cysteine to phenylalanine, the CDR3 is 15 amino acids long. Here the CDR3 DNA is all that survives: 45 bases in frame from base 1. The CDR1 and CDR2 encoded by the germline V gene are SQVTM and ANQGSEA. V and J lose 1 base and 0 bases, and a span of 12 bases separates them. TCRdb shows the sequencer as Illumina HiSeq 2500. Quantitative 5'-RACE with molecular barcodes was the method used to prepare the TCR beta libraries. The paper's processing steps were these. Disease-linked TCR variants were identified with a new computational method built on a probabilistic model of VDJ rearrangement. TCRdb reprocessing: public reads trimmed at Q25 with fastp, clones called with MiXCR, in-frame beta chains kept. All rows with the same CDR3 protein become a single entry with the most common DNA and genes. The V and J calls were not made by the authors but by TCRdb's processing. The sample yields approximately 440,000 distinct CDR3 sequences; roughly 17% were counted once. The ten largest clones capture 0.85% to 1.3% of the sample.

Source material: blood, either unsorted or a sorted T cell fraction (not recorded which). This TCR derives from a male donor with ankylosing spondylitis. This receptor chain uses TRBV29-1 and TRBJ1-1, with a weak D call of TRBD1 (5 bases match). The nucleotides are TGCAGCGTTGAAGGGGAGCAGGGTATGAACACTGAAGCTTTCTTT. Translated, this is CSVEGEQGMNTEAFF.